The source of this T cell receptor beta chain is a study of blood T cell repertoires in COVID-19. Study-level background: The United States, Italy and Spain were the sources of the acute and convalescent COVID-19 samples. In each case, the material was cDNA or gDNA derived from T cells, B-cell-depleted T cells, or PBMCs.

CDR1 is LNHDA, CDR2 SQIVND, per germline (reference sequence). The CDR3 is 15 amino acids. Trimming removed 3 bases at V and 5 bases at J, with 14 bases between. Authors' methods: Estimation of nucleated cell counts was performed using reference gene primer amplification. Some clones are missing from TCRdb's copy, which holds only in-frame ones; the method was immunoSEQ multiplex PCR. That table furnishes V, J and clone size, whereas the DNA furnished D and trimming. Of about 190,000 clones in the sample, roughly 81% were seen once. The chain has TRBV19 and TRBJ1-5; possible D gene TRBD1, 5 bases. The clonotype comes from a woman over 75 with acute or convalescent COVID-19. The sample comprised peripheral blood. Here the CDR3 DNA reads TGTGCCAGTAGTATTGTCCAGGGTGGTCATCAGCCCCAGCATTTT. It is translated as CASSIVQGGHQPQHF.